Below, one T cell receptor beta chain is given with its context. Its antigen remains unknown. This table comes from immunoSEQ multiplex PCR, and its TCRdb copy is limited to in-frame clones, with some not included. The repertoire consists of about 2 million clones, with about 95% occurring once and the leading ten covering less than 1.5%. V lost 4 bases, J lost 2 bases, and 13 bases lay in between. The germline CDR1 and CDR2 sequences are SGHNT and YYREEE (reference sequence). This CDR3 has 14 residues. These data originate in a study of shared clonotypes between healthy human individuals. About the research overall: With ages of 18 to 49, the donors were a couple of women and a few men.

Cells designated naive CD8 were CD45RO-negative and were positively selected for CCR7, with terminally differentiated effector memory CD45RA+ cells excluded. Findings of the study overall: Shared clonotypes across all four donors exceeded non-shared ones in generation probability.

The sample consisted of naive CD8+ T cells sorted from blood. The chain has TRBV5-4 and TRBJ2-7, with D tentatively TRBD1 (6 bases). This receptor was taken from a man aged 18 to 29 in good health. CDR3 nucleotide sequence: TGTGCCAGCAGCGCCAACAGGGTTACCTACGAGCAGTACTTC. Its protein is CASSANRVTYEQYF.